This entry lists 5 T cell receptor beta chains sequenced from one sample in a study of graft-versus-host responses after intestinal transplantation. These TCRs' antigens remain unknown. Sequencing used immunoSEQ multiplex PCR; TCRdb keeps in-frame clones, though not all of them. Of approximately 70,000 clones detected, over 70% appear once; the ten largest clones hold roughly 0.4%. The starting material was unstimulated CD4+ T cells sorted from spleen or lymph node cells, obtained before transplant. All receptors derive from a human donor who was the organ donor for an intestinal transplant.

The chain is built from TRBV5-1 and TRBJ2-7, with TRBD1 matching 11 bases. CDR3 length equals 15 residues. Germline CDR1 reads SGHRS; CDR2 reads YFSETQ. Trimming removed 2 bases from V and 4 bases from J; junction bases left unmatched: 5. The CDR3 DNA reads as TGCGCCAGCAGCTTAGGACAGGGGGCCGGTTACGAGCAGTACGTC. Protein sequence: CASSLGQGAGYEQYV.

This clone was counted once. V gene TRBV5-1 combines with J gene TRBJ2-1; TRBD2 aligns across 7 bases. Germline V gene lookup returns CDR1 SGHRS and CDR2 YFSETQ. Trimming at V came to 4 bases and at J to 5 bases, leaving 9 bases not matched to a gene. The length of the CDR3 is 15 residues. As DNA, the CDR3 is TGCGCCAGCAGCCGCAAACCCCGGGAGGACAATGAGCAGTTCTTC. Translation: CASSRKPREDNEQFF.

The chain uses TRBV6-5 and TRBJ1-1, with unresolved D. The germline CDR1 and CDR2 sequences are MNHEY and SVGAGI. V shed 2 bases and J shed 2 bases, with 6 bases lying between them. CDR3 length: 13 amino acids. The CDR3 reads CASSYAVNTEAFF. CDR3 nucleotide sequence: TGTGCCAGCAGTTACGCAGTAAACACTGAAGCTTTCTTT.

CDR3 in amino acids: CATSRDQGGGLYNEQFF. CDR3 DNA: TGTGCCACCAGCAGAGATCAAGGCGGGGGGCTTTACAATGAGCAGTTCTTC. The chain joins TRBV15 to TRBJ2-1; 8 bases fit TRBD2. V was clipped by 0 bases and J by 4 bases; unmatched bases: 8. The germline CDR1 and CDR2 sequences are LNHNV and YYDKDF (reference sequence). The length of the CDR3 is 17 residues.

The V and J genes are TRBV27 and TRBJ1-3; TRBD1 agrees at 8 bases. The length of the CDR3 is 16 residues. In germline, CDR1 is MNHEY, CDR2 SMNVEV (reference sequence). J was trimmed by 0 bases and V by 5 bases; bases with no gene match: 6. CDR3 sequence reads: CASSPWTGRSGNTIYF. In DNA form, the CDR3 reads TGTGCCAGCAGTCCATGGACAGGGCGCTCTGGAAACACCATATATTTT.